These T cell receptor beta chains were read from a single sample in a study of beta chain features in type 1 diabetes. Sequencing used immunoSEQ multiplex PCR; TCRdb keeps in-frame clones, though not all of them. The table has about 53,000 clones, around 60% seen once. Specimen: stem cell memory CD4+ T cells from blood. The source of these receptors is a woman aged 25 to 39 with type 1 diabetes. CDR3s include the opening cysteine and the closing phenylalanine or tryptophan. A D gene is named only where the DNA matches it firmly. The size entry is marked missing in some rows and otherwise reads once, few, many or a size class.

J gene	clone size	D gene	V gene	CDR3 DNA	CDR3 protein
TRBJ2-5	-	-	TRBV11-2	TGTGCCAGCAGCTTAGAGGGGGCAGAGACCCAGTACTTC	CASSLEGAETQYF
TRBJ1-4	-	TRBD1	TRBV2	TGTGCCAGCCTTTCGGACAGGTACAGTGAAAAACTGTTTTTT	CASLSDRYSEKLFF
TRBJ2-5	few	-	TRBV28	TGTGCCAGCAGTTTAGAGAACCAAGAGACCCAGTACTTC	CASSLENQETQYF
TRBJ2-3	-	-	TRBV20-1	TGCAGTGCCTGGGAGGTAGATACGCAGTATTTT	CSAWEVDTQYF
TRBJ2-1	-	-	TRBV7-9	TGTGCCAGCAGCTTAGGGTTAGGCGGGCAGTTCTTC	CASSLGLGGQFF
TRBJ1-1	-	-	TRBV7-9	TGTGCCAGCAGCTTCTCGCTGACTGAAGCCTTCTTT	CASSFSLTEAFF
TRBJ2-5	-	-	TRBV5-6	TGTGCCAGCAGCTTGAGGAGAAGGGAGACCCAGTACTTC	CASSLRRRETQYF
TRBJ1-2	-	-	TRBV30	TGTGCCTGGACAGGGCTGCGCTACACCTTC	CAWTGLRYTF
TRBJ2-7	-	TRBD1	TRBV10-2	TGCGCCAGCAGTGAGAACAGGGGGTTTATATACGAGCAGTACTTC	CASSENRGFIYEQYF
TRBJ2-7	-	TRBD1	TRBV27	TGTGCCAGCAGTTTACACGACAGGGTCACCTCCTACGAGCAGTACTTC	CASSLHDRVTSYEQYF
TRBJ2-7	-	TRBD2	TRBV18	TGTGCCAGCTCACCCCCGGGACTAAACTACGAGCAGTACTTC	CASSPPGLNYEQYF
TRBJ2-4	-	TRBD2	TRBV5-6	TGTGCCAGCAGCTTGACGCGACTAGCGGCAGCCAAAAACATTCAGTACTTC	CASSLTRLAAAKNIQYF
TRBJ2-1	-	TRBD2	TRBV6-6	TGTGCCAGCAGAACGACTAGCGGGAATGGGAATGAGCAGTTCTTC	CASRTTSGNGNEQFF
TRBJ2-7	few	TRBD1	TRBV4-1	TGCGCCAGCAGCCTTGGGACAGGGGGCTTCTACGAGCAGTACTTC	CASSLGTGGFYEQYF
TRBJ2-7	few	-	TRBV14	TGTGCCAGCAGCCAAGTAGCTTCCTACGAGCAGTACTTC	CASSQVASYEQYF
TRBJ1-1	-	TRBD1	TRBV19	TGTGCCAGTAGTATAAAGGGGGCTACTGAAGCTTTCTTT	CASSIKGATEAFF
TRBJ2-1	-	TRBD2	TRBV19	TGTGCCAGTAGACTCACCGAGCGGGAGACAAATGAGCAGTTCTTC	CASRLTERETNEQFF
TRBJ2-1	-	TRBD2	TRBV7-9	TGTGCCAGCGGGAAGACTAGCGGGAGCGATAATGAGCAGTTCTTC	CASGKTSGSDNEQFF
TRBJ1-5	-	-	TRBV27	TGTGCCAGCAGTTTAAATGGCGGTGAGCCCCAGCATTTT	CASSLNGGEPQHF
TRBJ2-3	-	TRBD1	TRBV30	TGTGCCTGGAGTGGGGGGCAGGGGGCAGATACGCAGTATTTT	CAWSGGQGADTQYF
TRBJ2-3	-	-	TRBV5-4	TGTGCCAGCAGCTTGTCGAGCGGGAGCACAGATACGCAGTATTTT	CASSLSSGSTDTQYF
TRBJ1-5	-	-	TRBV5-5	TGTGCCAGCAGCTTGGAATGGGAGAATCAGCCCCAGCATTTT	CASSLEWENQPQHF
TRBJ2-7	-	-	TRBV2	TGTGCCAGCAGTGCCGCGGAATTCGCCTACGAGCAGTACTTC	CASSAAEFAYEQYF
TRBJ2-3	-	-	TRBV28	TGTGCCAGCAGACCCCGGCCCCCGGGGGCAGATACGCAGTATTTT	CASRPRPPGADTQYF
TRBJ2-7	few	-	TRBV28	TGTGCCAGCAGCATGGGACTTCTCCTCTCCGAGCAGTACTTC	CASSMGLLLSEQYF
TRBJ2-1	-	TRBD2	TRBV7-9	TGTGCCAGCAGTACCGGGACTACCTACAATGAGCAGTTCTTC	CASSTGTTYNEQFF
TRBJ2-5	-	TRBD1	TRBV23-1	TGCGCCAGCAGTCAATATATTGGACCAGGGGGAGACACGTTAGAGACCCAGTACTTC	CASSQYIGPGGDTLETQYF
TRBJ1-1	few	TRBD1	TRBV4-1	TGCGCCAGCAGCCACCCTACAGGGGGCAACACTGAAGCTTTCTTT	CASSHPTGGNTEAFF
TRBJ1-5	-	-	TRBV11-2	TGTGCCAGCAGCTTAAGTTCCGGGTCTCAGCCCCAGCATTTT	CASSLSSGSQPQHF
TRBJ2-5	-	TRBD1	TRBV18	TGTGCCAGCTCCCGCATCACGACAGGGGGAGAGACCCAGTACTTC	CASSRITTGGETQYF
TRBJ1-1	-	-	TRBV19	TGTGCCAGTAGACTCGGGGGTAACACTGAAGCTTTCTTT	CASRLGGNTEAFF
TRBJ1-4	few	TRBD1	TRBV9	TGTGCCAGCAGCGCACCGGGACAGAGCGGGGAAAAACTGTTTTTT	CASSAPGQSGEKLFF
TRBJ2-1	few	TRBD2	TRBV6-5	TGTGCCAGCACCGCCGGGACTAGGTACAATGAGCAGTTCTTC	CASTAGTRYNEQFF
TRBJ2-2	-	TRBD1	TRBV4-1	TGCGCCAGCAGCCAAGGACTCTGGGACAGTACTTGGGCCGGGGAGCTGTTTTTT	CASSQGLWDSTWAGELFF
TRBJ2-1	few	TRBD2	TRBV2	TGTGCCAGCAGTTCTCTACTAGCGGGAGGTGAGCAGTTCTTC	CASSSLLAGGEQFF
TRBJ2-5	-	-	TRBV5-1	TGCGCCAGCAGCCCGGACAGTCCCCGAGGGACCCAGTACTTC	CASSPDSPRGTQYF
TRBJ2-1	-	TRBD2	TRBV7-2	TGTGCCAGCAGCTTAGTAGCGGGAGGGTACAATGAGCAGTTCTTC	CASSLVAGGYNEQFF
TRBJ2-1	-	TRBD2	TRBV4-1	TGCGCCAGCAGCACACTAGCGGGACTCTACAATGAGCAGTTCTTC	CASSTLAGLYNEQFF
TRBJ2-3	once	TRBD2	TRBV9	TGTGCCAGCAGCGCCCGCTCGGGAGGCGGACGCACAGATGCGCAGTATTTT	CASSARSGGGRTDAQYF
TRBJ1-1	-	-	TRBV2	TGTGCCAGCAGTGAAAATGCAGGGTGGCTCAAGGCTTTCTTT	CASSENAGWLKAFF
TRBJ2-7	-	-	TRBV6-1	TGTGCCAGCATCGAGGGTCAGTGGAACTACGAGCAGTACTTC	CASIEGQWNYEQYF
TRBJ2-7	-	-	TRBV19	TGTGCCAGTACCGCTCGACAGGACTCCTACGAGCAGTACTTC	CASTARQDSYEQYF